The present entry profiles one TCR beta chain with its context. Its target is unknown. Vbeta (60) and Jbeta (13) primers were used in the PCR. The method was immunoSEQ multiplex PCR; TCRdb's version includes in-frame clones alone and lacks a portion of them. Here the sample spans approximately 79,000 clones, over 75% being singletons. Germline CDR1 is MNHEY and CDR2 is SMNVEV (reference sequence). V shed 5 bases and J shed 2 bases, with 10 bases lying between them. The CDR3 spans 13 residues. The sample comes from a study of cytomegalovirus exposure and HLA in healthy donors. Whole-study context: Earlier findings included more than 95 million unique TCR beta sequences obtained from 150 million to 200 million T cells. The Caucasian-associated ancestry cluster contained 81% of the roughly 370 genotyped donors. Study findings and constraints: An analysis was carried out later, and it reportedly showed fewer N-insertions in an Asian-associated ancestry cluster than the approximately 710-donor mean.

This TCR was sampled from a boy aged 5-17 years in good health and CMV-seronegative. The rearrangement uses TRBV27 and TRBJ2-7, with TRBD2 as a possible D gene (5 bases). The source material was PBMCs. The CDR3 DNA follows: TGTGCCAGCAGTAGGACTCCCCCCTACGAGCAGTACTTC. Translated: CASSRTPPYEQYF.